Following are 10 T cell receptor beta chains from one sample sequenced in a study of cytomegalovirus exposure and HLA in healthy donors. In the PCR, 60 Vbeta and 13 Jbeta primers were used. Assay: immunoSEQ multiplex PCR; the TCRdb copy retains only in-frame clones and omits some. In the table there are under 200,000 clones, around 82% of which are singletons. Sequencing used PBMCs. The receptor set was obtained from a man aged 55-75 years in good health and CMV-seronegative.

This chain uses TRBV7-9 with TRBJ1-1; D is ambiguous. Trimming shortened V by 5 bases and J by 4 bases, and 11 bases separated the two germline ends. Per germline, CDR1 SEHNR and CDR2 FQNEAQ (reference sequence). This CDR3 is built from 13 residues. CDR3 in amino acids: CASSRTSPTEAFF. The CDR3, as DNA: TGTGCCAGCAGCCGCACATCTCCCACTGAAGCTTTCTTT.

V gene TRBV19 combines with J gene TRBJ1-4; D perhaps matches TRBD1 (6 bases). The V gene lost 8 bases and the J gene lost 3 bases, with 16 bases spanning the gap. Germline CDR1 LNHDA, CDR2 SQIVND (reference sequence). The length of the CDR3 is 15 residues. The CDR3 DNA is TGTGCCAGTTCCCCCCCCGGGACACCTAATGAAAAACTGTTTTTT. Amino acid sequence: CASSPPGTPNEKLFF. The full variable domain, in which reference TRBV19 and TRBJ1-4 provide the parts outside the CDR3, is DGGITQSPKYLFRKEGQNVTLSCEQNLNHDAMYWYRQDPGQGLRLIYYSQIVNDFQKGDIAEGYSVSREKKESFPLTVTSAQKNPTAFYLCASSPPGTPNEKLFFGSGTQLSVL.

This clone showed up just a few times. The V and J genes are TRBV6-4 and TRBJ2-7, with 7 bases matching TRBD2. The CDR3 covers 14 residues. V was clipped by 6 bases and J by 4 bases; unmatched bases: 9. Germline V lookup: CDR1 MRHNA, CDR2 SNTAGT. CDR3 DNA: TGTGCCAGCAGGCGGGAGAGGCCTGCGTACGAGCAGTACTTC. Residues: CASRRERPAYEQYF.

V gene TRBV5-1 combines with J gene TRBJ1-5; possibly TRBD1 for D (5 bases). Germline V gives CDR1 SGHRS, CDR2 YFSETQ. This CDR3 is 15 amino acids long. V lost 0 bases to trimming and J lost 6 bases, with 13 bases between them. Written as DNA, the CDR3 is TGCGCCAGCAGCTTGGAGGGAGGGGCCGTTCAGCCCCAGCATTTT. It specifies CASSLEGGAVQPQHF. The full variable domain, completed using reference TRBV5-1 and TRBJ1-5, is KAGVTQTPRYLIKTRGQQVTLSCSPISGHRSVSWYQQTPGQGLQFLFEYFSETQRNKGNFPGRFSGRQFSNSRSEMNVSTLELGDSALYLCASSLEGGAVQPQHFGDGTRLSIL.

A few counts support this clone. This sequence joins TRBV28 and TRBJ2-1; 7 bases are shared with TRBD2. Trimming cost V 5 bases and J 7 bases; bases outside gene matches: 11. The CDR3 runs 15 residues. Germline V gives CDR1 MDHEN, CDR2 SYDVKM. CDR3 loop: CASSLRGVRGNEQFF. Here the CDR3 DNA reads TGTGCCAGCAGTCTCCGGGGGGTGAGAGGAAATGAGCAGTTCTTC.

This clone was observed a handful of times. The V and J genes are TRBV27 and TRBJ2-3; 13 positions agree with TRBD2. Germline V gives CDR1 MNHEY, CDR2 SMNVEV (reference sequence). V was pared by 10 bases and J by 5 bases, with 9 bases of the junction left unmatched. The CDR3 totals 15 residues. The CDR3 region is CATQGLAGDVDTQYF. The CDR3 bases are TGTGCCACCCAAGGACTAGCGGGAGACGTAGATACGCAGTATTTT.

This chain uses TRBV5-1 with TRBJ1-1; D is undetermined. Germline V gives CDR1 SGHRS, CDR2 YFSETQ. V dropped 0 bases and J dropped 4 bases, with 16 bases sitting between them. This CDR3 has 16 amino acids. The CDR3 spells CASSLDTGQAGTEAFF. CDR3 nucleotides: TGCGCCAGCAGCTTGGATACCGGGCAGGCGGGCACTGAAGCTTTCTTT.

The J gene is TRBJ2-7, the V gene TRBV29-1, with 8 bases lining up with TRBD1. Per germline, CDR1 SQVTM and CDR2 ANQGSEA. After removal of 3 bases from V and 3 bases from J, the junction contained 1 base not matched to a gene. This CDR3 is built from 12 residues. The CDR3 coding sequence is TGCAGCGTTGATGGGACAGGCTACGAGCAGTACTTC. Translating gives CSVDGTGYEQYF.

The chain couples TRBV2 to TRBJ2-3; 10 bases align to TRBD2. This CDR3 has 15 amino acids. Germline V CDR1 and CDR2: SNHLY, FYNNEI. With V trimmed by 6 bases and J by 2 bases, 5 bases remained unmatched. In DNA form, the CDR3 reads TGTGCCAGCAGACGACTAGCGGGCCCCACAGATACGCAGTATTTT. Its translation: CASRRLAGPTDTQYF.

This chain uses TRBV29-1 with TRBJ1-5; D is unresolved. Germline lookup yields CDR1 SQVTM and CDR2 ANQGSEA. CDR3 size: 11 residues. The ends were cut back, 4 bases at V and 10 bases at J, with 11 bases in the middle. The CDR3 DNA reads as TGCAGCGTTGTCGGAGTTAGACCCCAGCATTTT. Residues: CSVVGVRPQHF.